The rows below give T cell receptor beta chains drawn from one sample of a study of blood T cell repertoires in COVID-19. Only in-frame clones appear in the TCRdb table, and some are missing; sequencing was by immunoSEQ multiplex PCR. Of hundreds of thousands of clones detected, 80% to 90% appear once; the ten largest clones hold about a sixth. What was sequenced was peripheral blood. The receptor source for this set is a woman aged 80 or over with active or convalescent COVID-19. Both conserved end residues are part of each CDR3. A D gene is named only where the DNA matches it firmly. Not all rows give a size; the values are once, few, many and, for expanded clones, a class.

CDR3 protein: CASSAMTSGTGELFF; CDR3 DNA: TGTGCCAGCAGCGCCATGACTAGTGGTACCGGGGAGCTGTTTTTT; J gene: TRBJ2-2; clone size: .; V gene: TRBV6-2/TRBV6-3; D gene: .
CDR3 protein: CASETRNEQFF; CDR3 DNA: TGTGCCAGCGAGACAAGAAATGAGCAGTTCTTC; J gene: TRBJ2-1; clone size: .; V gene: TRBV27; D gene: .
CDR3 protein: CAWSRPGATNEKLFF; CDR3 DNA: TGTGCCTGGAGTAGGCCAGGGGCAACTAATGAAAAACTGTTTTTT; J gene: TRBJ1-4; clone size: .; V gene: TRBV30; D gene: .
CDR3 protein: CASSKTGAKNIQYF; CDR3 DNA: TGTGCCAGCAGCAAAACGGGGGCCAAAAACATTCAGTACTTC; J gene: TRBJ2-4; clone size: .; V gene: TRBV28; D gene: .
CDR3 protein: CARRRAVGSLAGYTF; CDR3 DNA: TGTGCCAGAAGGAGGGCTGTGGGATCCTTGGCAGGCTACACCTTC; J gene: TRBJ1-2; clone size: .; V gene: TRBV2; D gene: .
CDR3 protein: CACRGGLGLFF; CDR3 DNA: TGTGCCTGCCGGGGGGGGTTAGGTTTGTTTTTT; J gene: TRBJ1-4; clone size: few; V gene: TRBV30; D gene: .
CDR3 protein: CASSLGSGTVVYF; CDR3 DNA: TGCGCCAGCAGCTTGGGATCCGGCACAGTGGTATATTTT; J gene: TRBJ1-3; clone size: .; V gene: TRBV5-1; D gene: .
CDR3 protein: CASRMLPGQGLETQYF; CDR3 DNA: TGTGCCAGCAGAATGCTTCCGGGACAGGGGTTGGAGACCCAGTACTTC; J gene: TRBJ2-5; clone size: .; V gene: TRBV7-9; D gene: TRBD1
CDR3 protein: CASSAQIPPSPLHF; CDR3 DNA: TGTGCCAGCAGCGCACAGATTCCGCCTTCACCCCTCCACTTT; J gene: TRBJ1-6; clone size: .; V gene: TRBV11-2; D gene: .
CDR3 protein: CASGQGLNQPQHF; CDR3 DNA: TGTGCCAGCGGACAGGGGCTTAATCAGCCCCAGCATTTT; J gene: TRBJ1-5; clone size: once; V gene: TRBV2; D gene: TRBD1
CDR3 protein: CASSLGRGDYNEQFF; CDR3 DNA: TGTGCCAGCAGCTTAGGACGGGGAGACTACAATGAGCAGTTCTTC; J gene: TRBJ2-1; clone size: .; V gene: TRBV11-1; D gene: .
CDR3 protein: CASSYSSGQGSYYTF; CDR3 DNA: TGTGCCAGCAGTTACTCCTCGGGACAGGGTAGTTACTACACCTTC; J gene: TRBJ1-2; clone size: .; V gene: TRBV6-5; D gene: TRBD1
CDR3 protein: CASSYIADTEAFF; CDR3 DNA: TGTGCCAGCAGTTATATCGCGGACACTGAAGCTTTCTTT; J gene: TRBJ1-1; clone size: .; V gene: TRBV6-2/TRBV6-3; D gene: .
CDR3 protein: CASSYSGLEKLFF; CDR3 DNA: TGTGCCAGCAGTTACTCGGGCCTAGAAAAACTGTTTTTT; J gene: TRBJ1-4; clone size: .; V gene: TRBV6-5; D gene: .
CDR3 protein: CSAREGSPSLYEQYF; CDR3 DNA: TGCAGCGCCCGAGAGGGCAGTCCTTCCCTTTACGAGCAGTACTTC; J gene: TRBJ2-7; clone size: .; V gene: TRBV29-1; D gene: .
CDR3 protein: CASFLMWGDTEAFF; CDR3 DNA: TGTGCCAGCTTCCTAATGTGGGGAGACACTGAAGCTTTCTTT; J gene: TRBJ1-1; clone size: once; V gene: TRBV11-2; D gene: .
CDR3 protein: CASSFRRGKETQYF; CDR3 DNA: TGTGCCAGCAGTTTTCGCAGGGGGAAAGAGACCCAGTACTTC; J gene: TRBJ2-5; clone size: .; V gene: TRBV27; D gene: TRBD1
CDR3 protein: CASSLSGGTQYF; CDR3 DNA: TGTGCCAGCAGCTTATCAGGAGGAACGCAGTATTTT; J gene: TRBJ2-3; clone size: .; V gene: TRBV5-4; D gene: .